Listed below are T cell receptor beta chains from one sample, sequenced in a study of blood T cell repertoires in COVID-19. Sequencing used immunoSEQ multiplex PCR; TCRdb keeps in-frame clones, though not all of them. The data show under 150,000 clones, with roughly 90% seen just once and about 4% held by the top ten. Material for sequencing was peripheral blood. The receptors derive from a man aged 50 to 59 with active COVID-19. CDR3s include the opening cysteine and the closing phenylalanine or tryptophan. A D gene is named only where the DNA matches it firmly. The size of a clone is reported for some rows only, either as once, few or many, or as a class for expanded clones.

v_call	d_call	clone_size	j_call	cdr3_aa	cdr3_nt
TRBV6-5	TRBD1	-	TRBJ1-6	CASSPTGEYSPLHF	TGTGCCAGCAGTCCTACAGGGGAGTATTCACCCCTCCACTTT
TRBV27	TRBD1	once	TRBJ1-2	CASTTVTGANYGYTF	TGTGCCAGCACCACCGTGACAGGGGCTAACTATGGCTACACCTTC
TRBV4-2	-	-	TRBJ1-6	CASSQDPQGSNNSPLHF	TGTGCCAGCAGCCAAGACCCCCAGGGGTCGAATAATTCACCCCTCCACTTT
TRBV3-1/TRBV3-2	-	-	TRBJ1-1	CASSRGGVRSEAFF	TGTGCCAGCAGTAGGGGAGGGGTTCGATCTGAAGCTTTCTTT
TRBV27	TRBD1	-	TRBJ1-6	CASSRDRVSPLHF	TGTGCCAGCAGTCGAGACAGGGTTTCACCCCTCCACTTT
TRBV4-1	TRBD1	-	TRBJ1-2	CASSQGQGAGYGYTF	TGCGCCAGCAGCCAAGGACAGGGGGCCGGCTATGGCTACACCTTC
TRBV19	-	few	TRBJ1-6	CASSMEGPPLHF	TGTGCCAGTAGTATGGAGGGTCCACCCCTCCACTTT
TRBV2	-	-	TRBJ1-1	CASSVAWGDTEAFF	TGTGCCAGCAGTGTCGCTTGGGGGGACACTGAAGCTTTCTTT
TRBV18	-	-	TRBJ1-4	CASSPHKGGEKLFF	TGTGCCAGCTCACCACATAAAGGAGGTGAAAAACTGTTTTTT
TRBV6-5	TRBD1	-	TRBJ1-1	CAALRGPENTEAFF	TGTGCCGCACTCAGGGGGCCGGAGAACACTGAAGCTTTCTTT
TRBV5-5	TRBD1	-	TRBJ1-1	CASSPIGTGEAFF	TGTGCCAGCAGCCCAATCGGGACAGGGGAGGCTTTCTTT
TRBV10-1	-	-	TRBJ1-1	CASSASSNTEAFF	TGCGCCAGCAGTGCCAGTTCGAACACTGAAGCTTTCTTT
TRBV4-2	TRBD1	-	TRBJ1-2	CASSQVGPARTGGYSYTF	TGTGCCAGCAGCCAAGTAGGCCCGGCAAGGACAGGGGGTTACTCCTACACCTTC
TRBV29-1	TRBD1	-	TRBJ1-1	CSTRQGNTEAFF	TGCAGCACCCGACAGGGTAACACTGAAGCTTTCTTT
TRBV6-6	-	-	TRBJ1-1	CASSEGVAEAFF	TGTGCCAGCAGCGAAGGGGTAGCTGAAGCTTTCTTT
TRBV10-3	-	-	TRBJ1-6	CAIGRDLNSPLHF	TGTGCCATCGGGAGGGACCTCAATTCACCCCTCCACTTT
TRBV19	-	-	TRBJ1-2	CASTMMGRVDYGYTF	TGTGCCAGTACTATGATGGGGCGCGTGGACTATGGCTACACCTTC
TRBV5-1	-	-	TRBJ1-1	CASSLEQPNTEAFF	TGCGCCAGCAGCTTGGAACAGCCGAACACTGAAGCTTTCTTT
TRBV5-1	-	-	TRBJ1-2	CASSLGQANYGYTF	TGCGCCAGCAGCTTGGGACAGGCTAACTATGGCTACACCTTC
TRBV3-1/TRBV3-2	TRBD1	-	TRBJ1-1	CASSQRTGETEAFF	TGTGCCAGCAGCCAAAGGACAGGGGAAACTGAAGCTTTCTTT
TRBV5-1	TRBD2	-	TRBJ2-5	CASSLTSGEETQYF	TGCGCCAGCAGCTTGACTAGCGGGGAAGAGACCCAGTACTTC
TRBV29-1	TRBD2	-	TRBJ2-5	CSVGLAGDQETQYF	TGCAGCGTTGGGTTAGCGGGGGACCAAGAGACCCAGTACTTC
TRBV2	TRBD1	once	TRBJ1-5	CASSPGTGRNQPQHF	TGTGCCAGCAGCCCCGGGACAGGGAGAAATCAGCCCCAGCATTTT
TRBV5-1	-	-	TRBJ2-3	CASSLFSSTDTQYF	TGCGCCAGCAGCTTGTTCTCCAGCACAGATACGCAGTATTTT
TRBV6-2/TRBV6-3	TRBD2	-	TRBJ2-3	CASSYAGGGADTQYF	TGTGCCAGCAGTTACGCGGGAGGGGGCGCAGATACGCAGTATTTT
TRBV14	-	-	TRBJ2-5	CTRLGEGVRGETQYF	TGTACACGTTTGGGGGAGGGGGTAAGGGGAGAGACCCAGTACTTC
TRBV7-2	TRBD2	-	TRBJ2-3	CASSLAPRGGPDTQYF	TGTGCCAGCAGCTTAGCCCCGCGGGGGGGCCCAGATACGCAGTATTTT
TRBV11-3	-	-	TRBJ2-5	CASSSRKGVQETQYF	TGTGCCAGCAGCTCCCGAAAGGGGGTACAAGAGACCCAGTACTTC
TRBV19	-	once	TRBJ2-3	CASTPTGSGGTDTQYF	TGTGCCAGTACCCCTACGGGAAGCGGAGGCACAGATACGCAGTATTTT
TRBV24-1	TRBD2	once	TRBJ2-2	CATSDLRTSGPNTGELFF	TGTGCCACCAGTGATTTAAGGACTAGCGGGCCGAACACCGGGGAGCTGTTTTTT
TRBV24-1	TRBD1	-	TRBJ1-4	CATSEAGGTNEKLFF	TGTGCCACCAGTGAAGCAGGGGGAACTAATGAAAAACTGTTTTTT
TRBV30	TRBD1	-	TRBJ2-1	CAWRSPHLTTGTPSDEQFF	TGTGCCTGGAGGAGTCCCCACTTAACGACAGGGACCCCTTCGGATGAGCAGTTCTTC
TRBV9	TRBD2	-	TRBJ2-1	CASSLLTTSGSSNEQFF	TGTGCCAGCAGCCTCTTGACGACTAGCGGGAGTTCGAATGAGCAGTTCTTC
TRBV27	TRBD1	-	TRBJ2-5	CASSVRGRKETQYF	TGTGCCAGCAGTGTCAGGGGGCGCAAGGAGACCCAGTACTTC
TRBV5-1	TRBD1	-	TRBJ2-7	CASAPPGQGLHEQYF	TGCGCCAGCGCACCTCCGGGACAGGGGCTTCACGAGCAGTACTTC
TRBV20-1	-	-	TRBJ1-4	CSASPDPGEKLFF	TGCAGTGCTAGTCCCGACCCGGGTGAAAAACTGTTTTTT
TRBV5-1	TRBD2	-	TRBJ2-1	CASRGLAGGWQFF	TGCGCCAGCAGGGGACTAGCGGGGGGATGGCAGTTCTTC
TRBV18	TRBD2	once	TRBJ2-3	CASSLRTSSTSDTQYF	TGTGCCAGCTCACTGAGGACTAGCAGTACTTCAGATACGCAGTATTTT
TRBV27	TRBD1	-	TRBJ2-2	CASSSNRGTGELFF	TGTGCCAGCAGTTCAAACAGGGGCACCGGGGAGCTGTTTTTT
TRBV19	-	-	TRBJ1-4	CASSISLGRHEKLFF	TGTGCCAGTAGTATTAGCCTCGGTAGGCATGAAAAACTGTTTTTT
TRBV5-1	-	-	TRBJ1-4	CASSDRRATNEKLFF	TGCGCCAGCAGCGATCGACGGGCAACTAATGAAAAACTGTTTTTT
TRBV6-6	TRBD1	-	TRBJ2-1	CASTTQGGQGGHEQFF	TGTGCCAGCACCACTCAGGGAGGACAGGGAGGCCATGAGCAGTTCTTC
TRBV4-1	TRBD1	-	TRBJ1-6	CASSPPLDRGYNSPLHF	TGCGCCAGCAGCCCCCCGTTGGACAGGGGGTATAATTCACCCCTCCACTTT
TRBV5-6	-	-	TRBJ1-1	CASSLERRNTEAFF	TGTGCCAGCAGCTTGGAACGGAGGAACACTGAAGCTTTCTTT
TRBV6-6	-	once	TRBJ2-4	CASSHRDANIQYF	TGTGCCAGCAGCCACAGGGACGCGAACATTCAGTACTTC
TRBV6-5	-	-	TRBJ2-5	CASHQAAKGYF	TGTGCCAGCCATCAAGCGGCCAAGGGTTACTTC
TRBV7-8	-	-	TRBJ1-3	CASSLGLLAYSGNTIYF	TGTGCCAGCAGCTTAGGGTTGCTGGCTTACTCTGGAAACACCATATATTTT
TRBV23-1	-	-	TRBJ2-7	CASSQWPGFF	TGCGCCAGCAGTCAATGGCCGGGATTCTTC